Presented here are 11 T cell receptor beta chains from one specimen sequenced in a study of blood T cell repertoires in COVID-19. TCRdb's copy holds only in-frame clones and misses some; the assay was immunoSEQ multiplex PCR. The table shows 90,000 to 130,000 clones, with 76% occurring only once. Source material: peripheral blood. These receptors all stem from an elderly woman with acute or convalescent COVID-19.

This chain links TRBV9 with TRBJ2-1, with TRBD2 identical over 7 bases. The V segment lost 0 bases and the J segment 7 bases; nucleotides outside the gene matches: 7. The CDR3 runs to 15 residues. CDR1 is SGDLS, CDR2 YYNGEE, per germline. The CDR3 loop reads CASSVAASGKNEQFF. The CDR3 coding sequence is TGTGCCAGCAGCGTAGCCGCCAGCGGGAAGAATGAGCAGTTCTTC. The variable domain in full, with the rest retrieved from reference TRBV9 and TRBJ2-1, is DSGVTQTPKHLITATGQRVTLRCSPRSGDLSVYWYQQSLDQGLQFLIQYYNGEERAKGNILERFSAQQFPDLHSELNLSSLELGDSALYFCASSVAASGKNEQFFGPGTRLTVL.

V is TRBV2 and J is TRBJ1-5, with TRBD1 as a possible D gene (6 bases). V lost 11 bases, J lost 0 bases, and 11 bases lay in between. The length of the CDR3 is 13 residues. Germline loops: CDR1 SNHLY, CDR2 FYNNEI. CDR3 nucleotide sequence: TGTGCCTCACAGGGATATAGCAATCAGCCCCAGCATTTT. Translating it yields CASQGYSNQPQHF.

V is TRBV4-3 and J is TRBJ1-4; D is unresolved. The CDR3 spans 15 residues. Looked up from germline, CDR1 is LGHNA and CDR2 is YSLEER. The germline V and J ends were trimmed by 0 bases and 4 bases, with 9 bases remaining between them. As DNA, the CDR3 is TGCGCCAGCAGCCAAGATCGGGGATTTAATGAAAAACTGTTTTTT. This gives the protein CASSQDRGFNEKLFF.

The chain couples TRBV6-4 to TRBJ2-7; 10 bases map to TRBD2. CDR1 and CDR2 from the germline V gene are MRHNA and SNTAGT. The V segment lost 11 bases and the J segment 4 bases; nucleotides outside the gene matches: 8. This CDR3 contains 13 residues. CDR3 bases: TGTGCCTGGGGGCTAGCGGGGGAATACGAGCAGTACTTC. Encoded protein: CAWGLAGEYEQYF.

Only one count was recorded for this clone. The chain carries TRBV14 and TRBJ2-1; 9 bases are shared with TRBD2. CDR1 is SGHDN, CDR2 FVKESK, per germline. Trimming removed 1 base from V and 7 bases from J; junction bases left unmatched: 5. The CDR3 totals 15 residues. The CDR3 nucleotides read TGTGCCAGCAGCCAAGCCCTAGCGGGAATAAATGAGCAGTTCTTC. Translation gives CASSQALAGINEQFF.

This sequence joins TRBV2 and TRBJ2-4; D is possibly TRBD1 (6 bases). The V gene's germline CDR1 is SNHLY and CDR2 FYNNEI. Trimming took 5 bases from V and 9 from J, leaving 14 bases between them. The CDR3 runs to 13 residues. This CDR3 is CASSPQGSGIQYF. CDR3 nucleotides: TGTGCCAGCAGTCCTCAGGGGAGCGGCATTCAGTACTTC.

This rearrangement joins TRBV6-5 to TRBJ2-3; D is perhaps TRBD2 (6 bases). The CDR3 contains 16 residues. Germline CDR1 and CDR2: MNHEY and SVGAGI. The V end lost 2 bases, the J end lost 0 bases, and 12 bases lay between the germline ends. The CDR3 here is CASSYLGGESTDTQYF. In DNA form, the CDR3 reads TGTGCCAGCAGTTACCTTGGCGGGGAAAGCACAGATACGCAGTATTTT.

This clone has only a few counts. The J gene is TRBJ2-7, the V gene TRBV20-1; the D gene is possibly TRBD1 (6 bases). From germline, CDR1 is DFQATT and CDR2 SNEGSKA (reference sequence). The CDR3 totals 11 residues. Trimming left V 4 bases short and J 2 bases short, with 6 bases between. CDR3 protein: CSANRAYEQYF. Written as DNA, the CDR3 is TGCAGTGCTAACAGGGCCTACGAGCAGTACTTC.

The V and J genes are TRBV7-9 and TRBJ2-5; D is perhaps TRBD1 (6 bases). The germline CDR1 and CDR2 sequences are SEHNR and FQNEAQ (reference sequence). V lost 1 base, J lost 4 bases, and 16 bases lay in between. The CDR3 loop spans 16 amino acids. CDR3 DNA sequence: TGTGCCAGCAGCTTAGGCCGCCAGGGGTGGGCAGAGACCCAGTACTTC. Translated: CASSLGRQGWAETQYF.

V and J are TRBV30 and TRBJ1-6; 7 nucleotides match TRBD1. V lost 4 bases, J lost 8 bases, and 11 bases stayed unmatched. The CDR3 runs to 15 residues. Germline lookup yields CDR1 GTSNPN and CDR2 SVGIG (reference sequence). CDR3 DNA: TGTGCCTGGACCCGAGGGGGGACAGCGGATTCACCCCTCCACTTT. Translation gives CAWTRGGTADSPLHF.

This clone came up a few times. J is TRBJ1-3 and V is TRBV19; the D gene is possibly TRBD1 (6 bases). The CDR3 has 16 residues. V lost 4 bases and J 4 bases, leaving 17 bases between the germline ends. Germline V CDR1 and CDR2: LNHDA, SQIVND (reference sequence). The CDR3 region is CASSRIDRRSGNTIYF. CDR3 bases: TGTGCCAGTAGTAGAATTGACAGGCGGTCCGGAAACACCATATATTTT.